These T cell receptor beta chains were read from a single sample in a study of T cells in localized non-small cell lung cancer. Sequencing used immunoSEQ multiplex PCR; TCRdb keeps in-frame clones, though not all of them. The sample has 60,000 to 65,000 clones, around 90% seen once. Sequenced material: peripheral blood, taken before any cancer treatment. All receptors come from a woman aged 40-75 years with stage I lung adenocarcinoma. Each CDR3 is given with its conserved first and last residue. The D gene is left open where the match is weak. The size entry is marked missing in some rows and otherwise reads once, few, many or a size class.

size: NA
V: TRBV9
J: TRBJ2-7
D: NA
DNA: TGTGCCAGCAGCCCTTACTACGAGCAGTACTTC
CDR3: CASSPYYEQYF

size: NA
V: TRBV5-1
J: TRBJ1-4
D: NA
DNA: TGCGCCAGCAGCTTTTTTGGGCCAACTAATGAAAAACTGTTTTTT
CDR3: CASSFFGPTNEKLFF

size: NA
V: TRBV28
J: TRBJ1-3
D: NA
DNA: TGTGCCAGCAGTCTCATGGCGGGGGTCTCTGGAAACACCATATATTTT
CDR3: CASSLMAGVSGNTIYF

size: NA
V: TRBV5-1
J: TRBJ1-6
D: TRBD1
DNA: TGCGCCAGCAGTTCCGGGACAGGGGGCAATTCCTATAATTCACCCCTCCACTTT
CDR3: CASSSGTGGNSYNSPLHF

size: NA
V: TRBV19
J: TRBJ1-4
D: NA
DNA: TGTGCCAGTAGTATAGATCACACGGCTCGGGGTGAAAAACTGTTTTTT
CDR3: CASSIDHTARGEKLFF

size: NA
V: TRBV9
J: TRBJ2-1
D: TRBD2
DNA: TGTGCCAGCAGCGCCTGGGGGAGACTAGCTAGTAGTGAGCAGTTCTTC
CDR3: CASSAWGRLASSEQFF

size: NA
V: TRBV15
J: TRBJ1-5
D: NA
DNA: TGTGCCACCAGCAGTAACAAACAGCCCCAGCATTTT
CDR3: CATSSNKQPQHF

size: NA
V: TRBV5-6
J: TRBJ2-7
D: TRBD1
DNA: TGTGCCAGCAGCTCTCTACTGGACAGGGGTGTCTACGAGCAGTACTTC
CDR3: CASSSLLDRGVYEQYF

size: NA
V: TRBV13
J: TRBJ2-2
D: TRBD2
DNA: TGTGCCAGCAGCTTACGGGGACTAGCGGGAGTTAAACAAAGGGCCGGGGAGCTGTTTTTT
CDR3: CASSLRGLAGVKQRAGELFF

size: NA
V: TRBV30
J: TRBJ2-7
D: NA
DNA: TGTGCCTGGAGTGTCCGGGAGCCCCCCGAGCAGTACTTC
CDR3: CAWSVREPPEQYF

size: NA
V: TRBV5-1
J: TRBJ2-6
D: TRBD1
DNA: TGCGCCAGCAGCTTGGGTTTACGGGACAGGGAACGCTCTGGGGCCAACGTCCTGACTTTC
CDR3: CASSLGLRDRERSGANVLTF

size: NA
V: TRBV27
J: TRBJ2-3
D: NA
DNA: TGTGCCAGCAGTTTGGACCCGCGAGCAGATACGCAGTATTTT
CDR3: CASSLDPRADTQYF

size: NA
V: TRBV15
J: TRBJ1-5
D: TRBD1
DNA: TGTGCCACCAGCTCCCGGAGGACAGGGACTAGCAATCAGCCCCAGCATTTT
CDR3: CATSSRRTGTSNQPQHF

size: NA
V: TRBV7-9
J: TRBJ2-7
D: NA
DNA: TGTGCCAGCAGCTCGGGCGATACCTACGAGCAGTACTTC
CDR3: CASSSGDTYEQYF

size: once
V: TRBV5-6
J: TRBJ2-1
D: TRBD1
DNA: TGTGCCAGCAGAAAGGGACAGGGCTCCTACAATGAGCAGTTCTTC
CDR3: CASRKGQGSYNEQFF

size: NA
V: TRBV4-3
J: TRBJ1-1
D: TRBD1
DNA: TGCGCCAGCAGCCAATCCTCCAGGGGGGTGGTAGCTTTCTTT
CDR3: CASSQSSRGVVAFF

size: NA
V: TRBV14
J: TRBJ2-2
D: NA
DNA: TGTGCCAGCAGCCAGTTCGGACAGCCCGGGGAGCTGTTTTTT
CDR3: CASSQFGQPGELFF

size: NA
V: TRBV27
J: TRBJ1-3
D: NA
DNA: TGTGCCAGCAGTTTCACAGGGTCTGGAAACACCATATATTTT
CDR3: CASSFTGSGNTIYF

size: NA
V: TRBV7-3
J: TRBJ1-1
D: NA
DNA: TGTGCCAGCAGCTCCTACCATAAGGGGGACACTGAAGCTTTCTTT
CDR3: CASSSYHKGDTEAFF

size: NA
V: TRBV19
J: TRBJ1-2
D: NA
DNA: TGTGCCAGTAGTCCCGGACCTCTCTATGGCTACACCTTC
CDR3: CASSPGPLYGYTF

size: NA
V: TRBV2
J: TRBJ2-5
D: NA
DNA: TGTGCCAGCAGTGAAGGAGCATTGGGGGCCCAGTACTTC
CDR3: CASSEGALGAQYF

size: NA
V: TRBV19
J: TRBJ2-1
D: TRBD2
DNA: TGTGCCAGTAGTATCGGGGGGAGCTACAATGAGCAGTTCTTC
CDR3: CASSIGGSYNEQFF

size: NA
V: TRBV19
J: TRBJ2-7
D: TRBD1
DNA: TGTGCCAGTACCCCATCCATGGGACAGGCCTACGAGCAGTACTTC
CDR3: CASTPSMGQAYEQYF

size: NA
V: TRBV6-5
J: TRBJ2-3
D: TRBD2
DNA: TGTGCACTAGCGGGGGGGTTTGGTACAGATACGCAGTATTTT
CDR3: CALAGGFGTDTQYF

size: NA
V: TRBV11-2
J: TRBJ2-5
D: TRBD1
DNA: TGTGCCAGCAGCTTTATTGGGACAGGGAGGTCCCAAGAGACCCAGTACTTC
CDR3: CASSFIGTGRSQETQYF

size: NA
V: TRBV28
J: TRBJ1-1
D: NA
DNA: TGTGCCAGCAGTTTTAGTAGGAACACTGAAGCTTTCTTT
CDR3: CASSFSRNTEAFF

size: NA
V: TRBV10-3
J: TRBJ2-6
D: NA
DNA: TGTGCCATCAGTGAGGTCACAAATGGGGCCAACGTCCTGACTTTC
CDR3: CAISEVTNGANVLTF